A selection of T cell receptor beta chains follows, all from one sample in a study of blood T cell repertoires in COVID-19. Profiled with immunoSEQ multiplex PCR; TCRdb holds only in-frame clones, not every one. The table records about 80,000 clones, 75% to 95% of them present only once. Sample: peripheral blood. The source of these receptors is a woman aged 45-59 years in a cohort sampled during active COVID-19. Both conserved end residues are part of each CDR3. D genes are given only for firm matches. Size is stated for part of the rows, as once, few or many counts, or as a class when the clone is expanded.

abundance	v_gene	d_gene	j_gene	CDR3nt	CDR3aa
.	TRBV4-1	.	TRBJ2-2	TGCGCCAGCAGCCTAAGTGAGGGAGGAGACACCGGGGAGCTGTTTTTT	CASSLSEGGDTGELFF
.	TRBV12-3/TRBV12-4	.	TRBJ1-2	TGTGCCAGCACCCAGGGCTATGGCTACACCTTC	CASTQGYGYTF
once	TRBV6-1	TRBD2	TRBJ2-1	TGTGCCAGCAGTGAACCTAAAGGCGGGAGCGGTGAGCAGTTCTTC	CASSEPKGGSGEQFF
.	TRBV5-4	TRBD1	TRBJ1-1	TGTGCCAGCAGCGCAGGGGGGATGAACACTGAAGCTTTCTTT	CASSAGGMNTEAFF
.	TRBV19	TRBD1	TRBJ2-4	TGTGCCAGTAGTATTTCCGGGACAGGGACGGCCAAAAACATTCAGTACTTC	CASSISGTGTAKNIQYF
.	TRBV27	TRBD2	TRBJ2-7	TGTGCCAGCAGTTTTCGGGAGGCCTACGAGCAGTACTTC	CASSFREAYEQYF
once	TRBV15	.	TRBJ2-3	TGTGCCACCAGCAGAGAGGGGACTTTCACAGATACGCAGTATTTT	CATSREGTFTDTQYF
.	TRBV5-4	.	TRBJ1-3	TGTGCCAGCAGCTTGGAGAGTGGAAACACCATATATTTT	CASSLESGNTIYF
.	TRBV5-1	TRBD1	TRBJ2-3	TGCGCCAGCAGCCGACAGGGCCCTAGCACAGATACGCAGTATTTT	CASSRQGPSTDTQYF
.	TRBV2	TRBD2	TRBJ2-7	TGTGCCAGTGCTCTAGCGGGAGGGCTTGAGCAGTACTTC	CASALAGGLEQYF
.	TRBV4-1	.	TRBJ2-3	TGCGCCAGCAACCGGAATTCCGGCGGTCGCACAGATACGCAGTATTTT	CASNRNSGGRTDTQYF
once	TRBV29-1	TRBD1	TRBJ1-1	TGCAGCGCCGAACAGACAGGGTTAGAAGCTTTCTTT	CSAEQTGLEAFF
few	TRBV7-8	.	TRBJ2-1	TGTGCCAGCAGCCCACAGGGTAGTGCCAATGAGCAGTTCTTC	CASSPQGSANEQFF
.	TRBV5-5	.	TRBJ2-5	TGTGCCAGCAGCGGGGGGACGCCTCAAGAGACCCAGTACTTC	CASSGGTPQETQYF
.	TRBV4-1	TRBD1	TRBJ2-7	TGCGCCAGCAGCCCCTCGGGACAGGCTACCCTTTACGAGCAGTACTTC	CASSPSGQATLYEQYF
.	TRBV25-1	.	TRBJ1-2	TGTGCCAGCAGTGAAGCAGGGCTCTATGGCTACACCTTC	CASSEAGLYGYTF
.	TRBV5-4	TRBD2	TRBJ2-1	TGTGCCAGCAGCTTGGCTAGCGGGAGGGCCTATAATGAGCAGTTCTTC	CASSLASGRAYNEQFF
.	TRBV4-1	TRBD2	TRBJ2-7	TGCGCCAGCAGCCGCGTAGAACTAGCGGGAGGCTACGAGCAGTACTTC	CASSRVELAGGYEQYF
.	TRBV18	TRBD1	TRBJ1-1	TGTGCCAGCTCGCGACAGGGGGTGAACACTGAAGCTTTCTTT	CASSRQGVNTEAFF
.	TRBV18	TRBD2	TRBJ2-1	TGTGCCAGCTCTTCCCAGCGGGGGGGCCTGGATGAGCAGTTCTTC	CASSSQRGGLDEQFF
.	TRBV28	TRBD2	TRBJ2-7	TGTGCCAGCAGTCCGGGACTATACTACGAGCAGTACTTC	CASSPGLYYEQYF
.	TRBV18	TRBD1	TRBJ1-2	TGTGCCAGCTCACCGGACAGGGCTGGCTACACCTTC	CASSPDRAGYTF
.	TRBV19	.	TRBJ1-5	TGTGCCAGTAGTATTTACGGGAGCAATCAGCCCCAGCATTTT	CASSIYGSNQPQHF